This entry is about one T cell receptor (beta chain). The data were taken from a study of shared clonotypes between healthy human individuals. Terminally differentiated effector memory CD45RA+ cells were excluded by CCR7 positive selection of CD45RO-negative cells. Germline CDR1 SGHRS, CDR2 YFSETQ. The CDR3 consists of 16 residues. Trimming took off 1 base at V and 0 bases at J, with 12 bases between the two ends. Produced via immunoSEQ multiplex PCR; TCRdb's table is partial and in-frame only. In the table there are about 820,000 clones, approximately 92% of which are singletons. Source material: naive CD8+ T cells sorted from blood. The chain joins TRBV5-1 to TRBJ2-3; D unresolved. The TCR sequence derives from a man under 40 in good health. The CDR3 DNA is TGCGCCAGCAGCTTGAAGGCACTAAGAAGCACAGATACGCAGTATTTT. Translating gives CASSLKALRSTDTQYF.